These 31 T cell receptor beta chains were sequenced from one sample in a study of T cells in women clearing cervical HPV infection (dated by TCRdb to about 2018). Receptor amplification or capture employed the immunoSEQ multiplex PCR assay. In its TCRdb copy, this immuneACCESS table keeps in-frame sequences only and misses some clones. Where compared with another copy, unresolved V genes explain less than half of these, and the others have no known cause. This sample's clone table shows tens of thousands of clones. The top ten clonotypes cover approximately 9.8% of the sample. The sequencing input was blood buffy coat. These receptors all stem from a woman aged 18-69 years with a cervical HPV16 infection that either progressed to CIN3+ or cleared (not recorded which).

About this clone: Sequence at one end of the junction differs from germline and may be a read error. The read is 3 residues too short to cover the CDR3 end, so that end is filled in from the germline J gene. This chain uses TRBV7-7 with TRBJ1-5, with 10 bases that match TRBD1. CDR1 is SSHAT, CDR2 FNYEAQ, per germline (reference sequence). The CDR3 has 16 amino acids. The part of the CDR3 DNA that was read is TGTGCTAGCAGCTTAAAGTGGGGACAGGGGCGGGAGCCC. The encoded protein is CASSLKWGQGREP. The full CDR3 is CASSLKWGQGREPQHF.

Regarding this clone: The read ends 3 residues before the CDR3 terminus; that terminus is restored from the germline J gene. The genes are TRBV7-2 and TRBJ1-3; D perhaps matches TRBD1 (5 bases). The CDR3 consists of 14 residues. The germline gives CDR1 SGHTA, CDR2 FQGNSA. Trimming took 1 base from V and 2 from J, leaving 6 bases between them. The CDR3: CASSLVGAGNTIYF. CDR3 DNA (partial): TGTGCCAGCAGCTTAGTAGGGGCTGGAAACACC. The full variable domain, in which reference TRBV7-2 and TRBJ1-3 provide the parts outside the CDR3, is GAGVSQSPSNKVTEKGKDVELRCDPISGHTALYWYRQSLGQGLEFLIYFQGNSAPDKSGLPSDRFSAERTGGSVSTLTIQRTQQEDSAVYLCASSLVGAGNTIYFGEGSWLTVV.

As concerns this clone: The read finishes 3 residues shy of the CDR3 end, and the germline J gene is used to complete it. V usage is TRBV18 and J usage is TRBJ1-4; D possibly corresponds to TRBD1 (6 bases). CDR3 length: 14 amino acids. Trimming removed 3 bases from V and 5 bases from J, with 10 bases in between. Germline V lookup: CDR1 KGHSH, CDR2 LQKENI. This CDR3 is CASSPSRGNEKLFF. The CDR3 bases that were read are TGTGCCAGCTCACCTTCCAGGGGCAATGAAAAA.

Remarks on this clone: The sequence runs out 3 residues before the end of the CDR3; the remainder is reconstructed from the germline J gene. This chain links TRBV29-1 with TRBJ1-2; possible D gene TRBD1, 6 bases. The CDR3 has 13 amino acids. From germline, CDR1 is SQVTM and CDR2 ANQGSEA. Trimming shortened V by 7 bases and J by 1 base, and 13 bases separated the two germline ends. This chain's CDR3 is CSAPQGLNYGYTF. The sequenced part of the CDR3 DNA is TGCAGCGCCCCCCAGGGGCTTAACTATGGC. The entire variable domain, with the rest obtained from reference TRBV29-1 and TRBJ1-2, is as follows: SAVISQKPSRDICQRGTSLTIQCQVDSQVTMMFWYRQQPGQSLTLIATANQGSEATYESGFVIDKFPISRPNLTFSTLTVSNMSPEDSSIYLCSAPQGLNYGYTFGSGTRLTVV.

CDR3 DNA, as far as it was read: TGTGCCTGGAGTGCGGGACAGGATAATTCACCC. Translation: CAWSAGQDNSP. The whole CDR3 protein reads CAWSAGQDNSPLHF. V usage is TRBV30 and J usage is TRBJ1-6; 8 nucleotides line up with TRBD1. The read terminates 3 residues ahead of where the CDR3 ends, so the germline J gene completes it. The CDR3 totals 14 residues. J was trimmed by 5 bases and V by 1 base; bases with no gene match: 1. Germline loops: CDR1 GTSNPN, CDR2 SVGIG (reference sequence).

A note on this clone: The observed sequence ends 3 residues before the CDR3 terminus, with the missing tail filled in from the germline J gene. This chain connects TRBV29-1 to TRBJ2-5; 9 nucleotides agree with TRBD1. This CDR3 is built from 15 residues. Germline V gene sequence: CDR1 SQVTM, CDR2 ANQGSEA. V was clipped by 5 bases and J by 7 bases; unmatched bases: 14. The sequenced part of the CDR3 DNA is TGCAGCGTTCAGCCGCCGGGACAGGGTATGTGGACC. It translates to CSVQPPGQGMWT. The entire CDR3 protein reads CSVQPPGQGMWTQYF. The entire variable domain, with the rest obtained from reference TRBV29-1 and TRBJ2-5, is as follows: SAVISQKPSRDICQRGTSLTIQCQVDSQVTMMFWYRQQPGQSLTLIATANQGSEATYESGFVIDKFPISRPNLTFSTLTVSNMSPEDSSIYLCSVQPPGQGMWTQYFGPGTRLLVL.

Comment on this clone: The read stops 3 residues short of the end of the CDR3; the missing end is completed from the germline J gene. The chain uses TRBV7-8 and TRBJ2-1; the match to TRBD1 covers 7 bases. J was trimmed by 0 bases and V by 10 bases; bases with no gene match: 12. Looked up from germline, CDR1 is SGHVS and CDR2 is FQNEAQ. The CDR3 is 16 amino acids. CDR3 residues: CATKTGTASSYNEQFF. Partial CDR3 DNA: TGTGCCACCAAAACTGGGACAGCGAGCTCCTACAATGAG.

For this clone: The read falls 3 residues short of the CDR3 end, and the missing part is taken from the germline J gene. The chain joins TRBV2 to TRBJ2-7; perhaps TRBD2 as D (5 bases). Germline values: CDR1 SNHLY, CDR2 FYNNEI. The V end was cut by 4 bases, the J end by 6 bases, with 16 bases between. CDR3 size: 14 residues. CDR3 DNA (partial): TGTGCCAGCAGTGCCCCGGGGATAACCGGCGAG. Translated, it gives CASSAPGITGE. The complete CDR3 reads CASSAPGITGEQYF.

In regard to this clone: The read terminates 3 residues before the CDR3 end, so the remaining end is supplied by the germline J gene. The gene calls are TRBV7-3 and TRBJ1-2; 7 nucleotides align to TRBD1. The germline V gene has CDR1 SGHTA and CDR2 FQGTGA. The CDR3 length is 16 residues. V dropped 2 bases and J dropped 5; count of bases not matched to a gene: 11. CDR3 sequence reads: CASSLPRQGKGYGYTF. The CDR3 bases that were read are TGTGCCAGCAGCTTACCGAGACAGGGCAAAGGGTATGGC.

Notes on this clone: Coverage ceases 3 residues before the CDR3 finishes, and the germline J gene fills in the end. J is TRBJ2-2 and V is TRBV5-1; 8 bases agree with TRBD1. This CDR3 comprises 16 residues. V gave up 5 bases and J gave up 1 base; unmatched junction bases: 7. Germline loops: CDR1 SGHRS, CDR2 YFSETQ. CDR3 residues: CASRPPGTGNTGELFF. The CDR3 DNA, read in part, is TGCGCCAGCAGGCCACCCGGGACAGGGAACACCGGGGAG.

About this clone: The CDR3 is cut off 3 residues early in the read; its end comes from the germline J gene. This chain connects TRBV7-2 to TRBJ2-7; D remains ambiguous. This CDR3 is 15 amino acids long. With 1 base removed from V and 0 bases from J, the gap between germline ends came to 10 bases. CDR1 and CDR2 (germline): SGHTA, FQGNSA. The CDR3 DNA, read in part, is TGTGCCAGCAGCTTAGTAGGTCAGGCCTCCTACGAG. Protein sequence: CASSLVGQASYE. The entire CDR3 sequence reads CASSLVGQASYEQYF.

Details on this clone: The read terminates 3 residues before the CDR3 end, so the remaining end is supplied by the germline J gene. The rearrangement joins TRBV20-1 to TRBJ1-4; TRBD1 might be the D (5 bases). The germline V gene has CDR1 DFQATT and CDR2 SNEGSKA (reference sequence). The ends were cut back, 0 bases at V and 4 bases at J, with 12 bases in the middle. This CDR3 has 15 residues. The CDR3 protein is CSARDATAFNEKLFF. The covered CDR3 bases are TGCAGTGCTAGAGATGCGACAGCCTTTAATGAAAAA.

As regards this clone: The CDR3 end falls 3 residues outside the read, so it is completed with the germline J gene. The rearrangement links TRBV7-3 to TRBJ1-2, with 7 bases fitting TRBD1. This CDR3 is built from 15 residues. The germline CDR1 and CDR2 sequences are SGHTA and FQGTGA. The trim removed 0 bases at V and 0 bases at J, leaving 1 base unmatched. Incomplete CDR3 DNA: TGTGCCAGCAGCTTAACAGGGGGCGCTAACTATGGC. It yields the protein CASSLTGGANYG. The whole CDR3 sequence is CASSLTGGANYGYTF.

Remarks on this clone: The read comes to an end 3 residues before the CDR3 does, leaving the germline J gene to fill in the end. The chain joins TRBV10-3 to TRBJ2-7, with D possibly matching TRBD1 (6 bases). The germline V gene has CDR1 ENHRY and CDR2 SYGVKD. V lost 11 bases, J lost 2 bases, and 19 bases lay in between. This CDR3 region has 14 residues. The sequenced part of the CDR3 DNA is TGTGCCTCCCAGCGGCAGGGGACGGCCTACGAG. Translated, it gives CASQRQGTAYE. The complete CDR3 protein is CASQRQGTAYEQYF.

Worth noting for this clone: The read terminates 3 residues ahead of where the CDR3 ends, so the germline J gene completes it. The chain combines TRBV2 with TRBJ1-1; a possible D gene is TRBD1 (5 bases). Germline CDR1 and CDR2: SNHLY and FYNNEI. V dropped 8 bases and J dropped 7 bases, with 11 bases sitting between them. This CDR3 has 11 residues. CDR3 DNA (partial): TGTGCCAGCTCTCGGAGGGGTGAA. It codes for CASSRRGE. The complete CDR3 protein is CASSRRGEAFF.

With regard to this clone: The CDR3 end falls 3 residues outside the read, so it is completed with the germline J gene. This chain uses TRBV5-4 with TRBJ2-1; a possible D gene is TRBD2 (6 bases). V was pared by 4 bases and J by 9 bases, with 11 bases between. The length of the CDR3 is 12 residues. Germline lookup yields CDR1 SGHNT and CDR2 YYREEE (reference sequence). CDR3 region: CASSAGLGEQFF. CDR3 DNA (partial): TGTGCCAGCAGCGCGGGACTCGGTGAG. Variable domain in full (rest from reference TRBV5-4 and TRBJ2-1): ETGVTQSPTHLIKTRGQQVTLRCSSQSGHNTVSWYQQALGQGPQFIFQYYREEENGRGNFPPRFSGLQFPNYSSELNVNALELDDSALYLCASSAGLGEQFFGPGTRLTVL.

As regards this clone: The CDR3 is cut off 3 residues early in the read; its end comes from the germline J gene. The chain employs TRBV6-1 and TRBJ2-2; no firm D call. This CDR3 spans 14 amino acids. Germline V lookup: CDR1 MNHNS, CDR2 SASEGT. Trimming stripped 4 bases from V and 5 bases from J, with 11 bases between. CDR3 loop: CASSVRQGTGELFF. CDR3 DNA, as far as it was read: TGTGCCAGCAGTGTGCGTCAAGGGACCGGGGAG.

Regarding this clone: The read terminates 3 residues before the CDR3 end, so the remaining end is supplied by the germline J gene. The V and J genes are TRBV6-2 or TRBV6-3 and TRBJ2-7, with 8 nucleotides matching TRBD2. The CDR3 is made up of 15 amino acids. J gave up 3 bases and V 5 bases, and 9 bases lay outside the gene matches. Germline lookup yields CDR1 MNHEY and CDR2 SVGEGT. The sequenced CDR3 bases are TGTGCCAGCAGTACCCCTCCGGGGGGGAACTACGAG. It yields the protein CASSTPPGGNYE. The complete CDR3 protein is CASSTPPGGNYEQYF.

This clone is classed as medium-sized (0.01 to 0.1%) by frequency. The CDR3 end is not reached by the read, which stops 3 residues before it; the germline J gene fills it in. The chain joins TRBV7-2 to TRBJ2-3, with D uncertain. The CDR3 contains 14 residues. V lost 10 bases to trimming and J lost 2 bases, with 16 bases between them. CDR1 is SGHTA, CDR2 FQGNSA, per germline. CDR3 DNA, as far as it was read: TGTGCCATTACACCAGGTACACACACAGATACG. It specifies CAITPGTHTDT. The whole CDR3 reads CAITPGTHTDTQYF.

To note about this clone: Coverage ceases 3 residues before the CDR3 finishes, and the germline J gene fills in the end. The chain links TRBV7-3 to TRBJ2-6; 7 positions match TRBD1. The CDR3 has 17 residues. V lost 2 bases and J lost 0; bases outside the gene matches: 4. Germline-derived CDR1 and CDR2 are SGHTA and FQGTGA. The CDR3 spells CASSLGGDSSGANVLTF. CDR3 DNA (partial): TGTGCCAGCAGCTTAGGTGGGGACAGCTCTGGGGCCAACGTC.

Remarks on this clone: The read halts 3 residues ahead of the CDR3 end, with the missing end drawn from the germline J gene. The chain employs TRBV7-9 and TRBJ2-3, with D possibly called TRBD1 or TRBD2 (6 bases each). The CDR3 has 12 amino acids. CDR1 and CDR2 from the germline V gene are SEHNR and FQNEAQ (reference sequence). The CDR3 spells CASSKEGEAQYF. CDR3 bases read: TGTGCCAGCAGCAAAGAGGGGGAGGCG. Complete variable domain (other parts from reference TRBV7-9 and TRBJ2-3): DTGVSQNPRHKITKRGQNVTFRCDPISEHNRLYWYRQTLGQGPEFLTYFQNEAQLEKSRLLSDRFSAERPKGSFSTLEIQRTEQGDSAMYLCASSKEGEAQYFGPGTRLTVL.

With regard to this clone: The CDR3 goes on 3 residues after the read ends, and that part is filled in from the germline J gene. The J gene is TRBJ1-1, the V gene TRBV20-1; the match to TRBD1 covers 9 bases. With 1 base clipped from V and 3 bases from J, the junction kept 0 bases outside the gene matches. This CDR3 has 13 amino acids. Germline loops: CDR1 DFQATT, CDR2 SNEGSKA (reference sequence). CDR3 DNA, as far as it was read: TGCAGTGCTAGAGGGACAGGGGACACTGAA. Its translation: CSARGTGDTE. The full CDR3 protein reads CSARGTGDTEAFF.

Comments on this clone: The CDR3 end falls 3 residues outside the read, so it is completed with the germline J gene. This chain links TRBV7-9 with TRBJ2-1, with 11 positions matching TRBD2. Germline values: CDR1 SEHNR, CDR2 FQNEAQ (reference sequence). The length of the CDR3 is 15 residues. With V trimmed by 6 bases and J by 5 bases, 6 bases remained unmatched. This CDR3 is CASRPGTSGDNEQFF. The part of the CDR3 DNA that was read is TGTGCCAGCAGACCAGGGACTAGCGGAGACAATGAG.

To note about this clone: The read terminates 3 residues ahead of where the CDR3 ends, so the germline J gene completes it. This sequence joins TRBV11-2 and TRBJ1-4; D is undetermined. Trimming shortened V by 4 bases and J by 8 bases, and 14 bases separated the two germline ends. Germline V lookup: CDR1 SGHAT, CDR2 FQNNGV. The CDR3 covers 14 residues. CDR3: CASSSDSKGEKLFF. CDR3 DNA (partial): TGTGCCAGCAGCTCCGATTCCAAAGGGGAAAAA.

With respect to this clone: The DNA ends 3 residues before the CDR3 does, and the rest of the CDR3 is filled in from the germline J gene. This chain connects TRBV30 to TRBJ1-6; D gene unclear. CDR3 length: 13 residues. The ends were cut back, 4 bases at V and 5 bases at J, with 9 bases in the middle. Germline CDR1 reads GTSNPN; CDR2 reads SVGIG (reference sequence). Incomplete CDR3 DNA: TGTGCCTGGACAACCGGTAATAATTCACCC. This gives the protein CAWTTGNNSP. The entire CDR3 protein is CAWTTGNNSPLHF.

Concerning this clone itself: With the read ending 3 residues before the CDR3 end, the germline J gene is used to fill in that end. This rearrangement joins TRBV13 to TRBJ2-3; D may be TRBD2 (6 bases). Deletions cut 4 bases from V and 4 bases from J, with 18 bases between. CDR1 is PRHDT and CDR2 is FYEKMQ in the germline V gene (reference sequence). The CDR3 is made up of 16 amino acids. CDR3 bases read: TGTGCCAGCAGCTCCCTTACTAGCCTCGTCTCAGATACG. It codes for CASSSLTSLVSDT. The entire CDR3 sequence reads CASSSLTSLVSDTQYF.

Concerning this clone itself: The CDR3 is cut off 3 residues early in the read; its end comes from the germline J gene. The chain couples TRBV19 to TRBJ2-1; 9 positions match TRBD2. The CDR3 has 14 amino acids. Germline CDR1 is LNHDA and CDR2 is SQIVND (reference sequence). V dropped 7 bases and J dropped 9; count of bases not matched to a gene: 10. The chain's CDR3 is CASKLSGGFGEQFF. The DNA read from the CDR3 is TGTGCCAGTAAGTTAAGCGGGGGGTTTGGTGAG.

A remark on this clone: The missing CDR3 end, 3 residues past where the read stops, is filled in from the germline J gene. V is TRBV5-1 and J is TRBJ2-2, with D possibly TRBD1 on 5 matching bases. CDR3 length equals 16 residues. Trimming cost V 7 bases and J 4 bases, with 20 bases left between them. The V gene's germline CDR1 is SGHRS and CDR2 YFSETQ. Incomplete CDR3 DNA: TGCGCCAGCCAAAGTCTGGGTGCAGGGTCCACCGGGGAG. Its translation is CASQSLGAGSTGE. The full CDR3 sequence reads CASQSLGAGSTGELFF.

About this clone itself: The read falls 3 residues short of the CDR3 end, and the missing part is taken from the germline J gene. V gene TRBV7-3 combines with J gene TRBJ2-1; no firm D call. This CDR3 is 16 amino acids long. Germline V CDR1 and CDR2: SGHTA, FQGTGA. Trimming shortened V by 2 bases and J by 7 bases, and 18 bases separated the two germline ends. The sequenced CDR3 bases are TGTGCCAGCAGCTTACTGCGCACCCTAAAACCAAATGAG. Translation: CASSLLRTLKPNE. The CDR3 reads in full as CASSLLRTLKPNEQFF.

With respect to this clone: The CDR3 goes on 3 residues after the read ends, and that part is filled in from the germline J gene. The V gene is TRBV4-1, the J gene TRBJ2-5, with D possibly TRBD1 on 5 matching bases. V was pared by 3 bases and J by 2 bases, with 13 bases between. Germline CDR1 reads MGHRA; CDR2 reads YSYEKL. This CDR3 has 15 residues. The CDR3 protein is CASSQGRLFQETQYF. The DNA read from the CDR3 is TGCGCCAGCAGCCAGGGGCGGCTGTTTCAAGAGACC.

This clone counts as medium-sized by frequency. The read ends 3 residues early relative to the CDR3; the germline J gene fills the gap. This sequence joins TRBV5-6 and TRBJ2-5; the D is unclear. The germline CDR1 and CDR2 sequences are SGHDT and YYEEEE. V lost 5 bases and J lost 4, with 12 bases in between. The CDR3 extends over 13 amino acids. CDR3 DNA (partial): TGTGCCAGCAGAAACCGACATGGAGAGACC. It encodes CASRNRHGET. The whole CDR3 is CASRNRHGETQYF.